This is a list of T cell receptor beta chains from one sample in a study of control samples from healthy donors and cancer patients. The table came from immunoSEQ multiplex PCR; TCRdb's copy has only in-frame clones and leaves some out. The sample shows some 150,000 clones, over 90% of them seen only once. The material sequenced was blood. These receptors all stem from a man over 45 in good health. Both conserved end residues are part of each CDR3. Fields, in order: clone size, D gene, V gene, J gene, CDR3 protein, CDR3 DNA. The D gene is left open where the match is weak. Clone size is given for some rows only: seen once, a few or many times, or a class if the clone is expanded.

>NA|NA|TRBV7-9|TRBJ2-2
CASSNTGELFF
TGTGCCAGCAGCAACACCGGGGAGCTGTTTTTT
>NA|NA|TRBV11-2|TRBJ1-2
CASSLVGGNYGYTF
TGTGCCAGCAGCTTAGTTGGGGGAAACTATGGCTACACCTTC
>NA|TRBD1|TRBV30|TRBJ2-7
CAWGTGEASYEQYF
TGTGCCTGGGGGACAGGGGAAGCGTCCTACGAGCAGTACTTC
>NA|TRBD1|TRBV6-2/TRBV6-3|TRBJ1-5
CASSRQGSGRSNQPQHF
TGTGCCAGCAGCCGACAGGGGTCCGGTCGTAGTAATCAGCCCCAGCATTTT
>NA|NA|TRBV3-1/TRBV3-2|TRBJ2-3
CASSQESGRRADTQYF
TGTGCCAGCAGCCAAGAGTCTGGGCGGCGGGCAGATACGCAGTATTTT
>NA|TRBD1|TRBV19|TRBJ1-5
CASSILGQGNQPQHF
TGTGCCAGTAGTATACTTGGACAGGGGAATCAGCCCCAGCATTTT
>NA|TRBD1|TRBV19|TRBJ1-5
CASSALDRGSDQPQHF
TGTGCCAGTAGTGCGTTGGACAGGGGGTCGGATCAGCCCCAGCATTTT
>NA|NA|TRBV18|TRBJ2-1
CASSPPVGAIGNEQFF
TGTGCCAGCTCACCACCGGTCGGGGCCATCGGCAATGAGCAGTTCTTC
>NA|NA|TRBV7-8|TRBJ2-1
CASSLAREQFF
TGTGCCAGCAGCTTGGCCCGGGAGCAGTTCTTC
>NA|TRBD2|TRBV7-6|TRBJ2-3
CASSLGRLAGGTDTQYF
TGTGCCAGCAGCTTAGGCAGACTAGCGGGGGGCACAGATACGCAGTATTTT
>NA|NA|TRBV6-5|TRBJ2-7
CASSPRADSYEQYF
TGTGCCAGCAGCCCAAGGGCGGATTCCTACGAGCAGTACTTC
>NA|NA|TRBV18|TRBJ1-3
CASSPVDTGTGNTIYF
TGTGCCAGCTCACCAGTGGACACTGGGACTGGAAACACCATATATTTT
>NA|NA|TRBV18|TRBJ2-1
CASSRYNEQFF
TGTGCCAGCTCACGATACAATGAGCAGTTCTTC
>NA|TRBD2|TRBV14|TRBJ2-7
CASSRSSGAYEQYF
TGTGCCAGCAGCCGGTCTAGCGGGGCCTACGAGCAGTACTTC
>NA|NA|TRBV19|TRBJ2-3
CASSMEGGSVPREGTDTQYF
TGTGCCAGTAGTATGGAGGGTGGTTCGGTGCCCAGGGAGGGCACAGATACGCAGTATTTT
>NA|TRBD2|TRBV4-1|TRBJ2-3
CASSHPLGTSGGTDTQYF
TGCGCCAGCAGCCACCCACTCGGGACTAGCGGGGGCACAGATACGCAGTATTTT
>NA|NA|TRBV7-9|TRBJ1-5
CASSLNNQPQHF
TGTGCCAGCAGCTTAAACAATCAGCCCCAGCATTTT
>NA|TRBD1|TRBV10-1|TRBJ2-7
CASSVHRGYEQHF
TGCGCCAGCAGTGTTCACAGGGGCTACGAGCAGCACTTC
>once|TRBD1|TRBV28|TRBJ2-3
CASSPPGGRGTDTQYF
TGTGCCAGCAGTCCCCCAGGGGGTCGGGGCACAGATACGCAGTATTTT
>NA|NA|TRBV28|TRBJ1-5
CASSFTLSNQPQHF
TGTGCCAGCAGTTTCACCCTTAGCAATCAGCCCCAGCATTTT
>NA|NA|TRBV3-1/TRBV3-2|TRBJ1-1
CASRNLQGYTEAFF
TGTGCCAGCCGGAACCTACAGGGTTACACTGAAGCTTTCTTT
>NA|NA|TRBV5-1|TRBJ2-1
CASSLQTRSSYNEQFF
TGCGCCAGCAGCTTGCAAACCAGGAGCTCCTACAATGAGCAGTTCTTC
>NA|NA|TRBV5-1|TRBJ1-1
CASSFGTNTEAFF
TGCGCCAGCAGCTTTGGGACAAACACTGAAGCTTTCTTT
>NA|TRBD2|TRBV10-3|TRBJ2-5
CAISERTGTSAKETQYF
TGTGCCATCAGTGAGAGAACCGGGACTAGCGCCAAAGAGACCCAGTACTTC
>NA|TRBD2|TRBV19|TRBJ2-1
CASMAGDHHGNEQFF
TGTGCCAGTATGGCGGGGGACCACCACGGCAATGAGCAGTTCTTC
>NA|NA|TRBV12-5|TRBJ2-5
CASGLGVRETQYF
TGTGCTAGTGGTTTAGGGGTCCGAGAGACCCAGTACTTC
>once|NA|TRBV19|TRBJ1-1
CASISTGKYTEAFF
TGTGCCAGTATTTCGACAGGTAAATATACTGAAGCTTTCTTT
>NA|NA|TRBV18|TRBJ1-2
CASSPRRGSYGYTF
TGTGCCAGCTCACCAAGAAGGGGCAGCTATGGCTACACCTTC
>NA|NA|TRBV25-1|TRBJ2-7
CASSGASYEQYF
TGTGCCAGCAGCGGCGCCTCCTACGAGCAGTACTTC
>NA|NA|TRBV5-4|TRBJ2-7
CASSPQGQGTSYEQYF
TGTGCCAGCAGCCCCCAGGGGCAGGGGACGTCCTACGAGCAGTACTTC
>NA|TRBD1|TRBV18|TRBJ1-2
CASSRGQGSYGYTF
TGTGCCAGCTCGCGGGGACAGGGCTCCTATGGCTACACCTTC
>NA|TRBD2|TRBV25-1|TRBJ2-2
CASFLREGSGELFF
TGTGCCAGCTTCCTCCGGGAGGGGTCCGGGGAGCTGTTTTTT
>NA|TRBD1|TRBV24-1|TRBJ2-7
CATSEGTGGSIYEQYF
TGTGCCACCAGTGAGGGGACAGGTGGTTCGATATACGAGCAGTACTTC
>NA|NA|TRBV19|TRBJ1-3
CASSYAPATSSGNTIYF
TGTGCCAGTAGTTATGCCCCTGCCACGAGCTCTGGAAACACCATATATTTT
>NA|TRBD2|TRBV10-2|TRBJ2-7
CASGLAGSSYEQYF
TGCGCCAGCGGCCTAGCGGGCAGCTCCTACGAGCAGTACTTC
>NA|NA|TRBV2|TRBJ2-2
CASSVASPPSTGELFF
TGTGCCAGCAGTGTCGCGAGCCCCCCCTCCACCGGGGAGCTGTTTTTT
>NA|TRBD2|TRBV7-2|TRBJ2-5
CASSYGLAGGPETQYF
TGTGCCAGCAGCTACGGACTAGCGGGAGGGCCAGAGACCCAGTACTTC
>NA|TRBD1|TRBV3-1/TRBV3-2|TRBJ1-2
CASSQGRGQGVDGYTF
TGTGCCAGCAGCCAGGGGCGGGGACAGGGGGTTGATGGCTACACCTTC
>NA|NA|TRBV11-2|TRBJ2-3
CASSLRYNTQYF
TGTGCCAGCAGCTTACGTTATAATACGCAGTATTTT
>NA|NA|TRBV18|TRBJ1-3
CASSPPGGPTSGNTIYF
TGTGCCAGCTCACCACCAGGTGGCCCTACCTCTGGAAACACCATATATTTT
>once|TRBD1|TRBV29-1|TRBJ2-6
CSVDFGRGYPGVLTF
TGCAGCGTTGACTTCGGCAGGGGGTACCCAGGCGTCCTGACTTTC
>NA|NA|TRBV27|TRBJ1-5
CASSTQGNQPQHF
TGTGCCAGCAGTACACAGGGAAATCAGCCCCAGCATTTT
>NA|TRBD2|TRBV5-1|TRBJ2-1
CASSLGTSRDEQFF
TGCGCCAGCAGCCTGGGGACTAGCCGCGATGAGCAGTTCTTC
>NA|TRBD2|TRBV11-2|TRBJ2-1
CASSLGAGERDEQFF
TGTGCCAGCAGCTTGGGAGCGGGAGAACGCGATGAGCAGTTCTTC
>NA|NA|TRBV18|TRBJ2-1
CASSPPNLGVLYNEQFF
TGTGCCAGCTCACCACCAAACCTAGGGGTCCTTTACAATGAGCAGTTCTTC
>NA|NA|TRBV3-1/TRBV3-2|TRBJ1-1
CASSEDRLGDTEAFF
TGTGCCAGCAGCGAAGACAGGCTTGGGGACACTGAAGCTTTCTTT
>NA|NA|TRBV28|TRBJ1-1
CASSLAFMNTEAFF
TGTGCCAGCAGTTTAGCGTTCATGAACACTGAAGCTTTCTTT
>once|TRBD1|TRBV6-6|TRBJ1-2
CASTHRGSNYGYTF
TGTGCCAGCACCCACAGGGGCTCTAACTATGGCTACACCTTC
>NA|NA|TRBV2|TRBJ2-7
CASTTSGGPEQYF
TGTGCCAGCACCACCTCAGGGGGGCCCGAGCAGTACTTC
>NA|NA|TRBV21-1|TRBJ1-6
CASTRVKEPGGSPLHF
TGTGCCAGCACTAGGGTCAAGGAGCCTGGGGGTTCACCCCTCCACTTT